The 5 T cell receptor beta chains below come from one sample, sequenced in a study of blood T cell repertoires in COVID-19. Libraries were prepared by immunoSEQ multiplex PCR; TCRdb keeps only in-frame clonotypes and omits some of them. Of roughly 160,000 clones in the sample, about nine tenths were seen once. Material: peripheral blood. These receptor sequences come from a man younger than 30 with COVID-19, enrolled during active disease.

This chain connects TRBV28 to TRBJ1-2, with TRBD1 identical over 9 bases. The CDR3 totals 18 residues. J gave up 7 bases and V 3 bases, and 18 bases lay outside the gene matches. The germline V gene has CDR1 MDHEN and CDR2 SYDVKM. The CDR3 region is CASSFGLVPGQGDGGYTF. DNA for the CDR3: TGTGCCAGCAGTTTCGGCCTCGTTCCGGGACAGGGAGACGGTGGCTACACCTTC.

The chain joins TRBV10-3 to TRBJ1-6, with TRBD1 matching 11 bases. From germline, CDR1 is ENHRY and CDR2 SYGVKD. Losses at the gene ends were 6 bases for V and 7 bases for J; bases not matched to a gene: 2. The CDR3 is 14 residues long. The CDR3 DNA sequence: TGTGCCATCAGAGGACAGGGGGCCAATTCACCCCTCCACTTT. Amino acids: CAIRGQGANSPLHF.

The chain uses TRBV6-5 and TRBJ1-5; 7 nucleotides match TRBD1. CDR3 size: 14 residues. J was trimmed by 3 bases and V by 8 bases; bases with no gene match: 7. CDR1 MNHEY and CDR2 SVGAGI come from the germline V gene. CDR3 in DNA: TGTGCCAGCCGACAGGGCTCGATCAATCAGCCCCAGCATTTT. This sequence encodes CASRQGSINQPQHF.

The rearrangement joins TRBV28 to TRBJ1-2, with 12 bases that match TRBD1. The CDR3 is 15 residues long. Unmatched junction bases numbered 3, after V lost 5 bases and J lost 2 bases. Germline V lookup: CDR1 MDHEN, CDR2 SYDVKM. CDR3 sequence reads: CASSLGQGANYGYTF. Written as DNA, the CDR3 is TGTGCCAGCAGTCTGGGACAGGGGGCCAACTATGGCTACACCTTC.

This chain links TRBV9 with TRBJ2-7; TRBD1 is a possible D gene (7 bases). Germline loops: CDR1 SGDLS, CDR2 YYNGEE. The CDR3 runs to 12 residues. Trimming pared 5 bases from V and 8 bases from J, leaving 14 bases between. DNA of the CDR3: TGTGCCAGCAGTGTGGAGGGGGCGAAGCAGTACTTC. Protein sequence: CASSVEGAKQYF.